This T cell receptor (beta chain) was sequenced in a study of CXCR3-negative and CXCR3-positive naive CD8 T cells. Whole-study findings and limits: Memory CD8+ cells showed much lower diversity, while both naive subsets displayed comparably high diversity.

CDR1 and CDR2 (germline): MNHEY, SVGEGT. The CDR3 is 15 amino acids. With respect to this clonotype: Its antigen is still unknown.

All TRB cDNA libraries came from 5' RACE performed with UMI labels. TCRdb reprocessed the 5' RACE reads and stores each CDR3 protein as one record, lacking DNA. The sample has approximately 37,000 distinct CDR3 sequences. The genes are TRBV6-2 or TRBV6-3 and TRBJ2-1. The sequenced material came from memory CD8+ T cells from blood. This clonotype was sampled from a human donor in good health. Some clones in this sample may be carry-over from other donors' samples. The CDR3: CASRQTGGTYNEQFF.